The rows below give T cell receptor beta chains drawn from one sample of a study of T cells in Graves' hyperthyroidism and ophthalmopathy. TCRdb used MiXCR to reprocess the multiplex PCR reads, holding one entry per CDR3 protein. Here the sample spans a few hundred thousand distinct CDR3 sequences, approximately 15% being singletons. Material: blood. Receptors were obtained from a woman aged 25 to 39 with Graves' hyperthyroidism. Both conserved end residues are part of each CDR3. D genes are given only for firm matches. The size entry is marked missing in some rows and otherwise reads once, few, many or a size class.

>.|many|TRBV2|TRBJ2-4
TGTGCCAGCAGTGAAGATACCCCACCAAACATTCAGTACTTC
CASSEDTPPNIQYF
>TRBD1|many|TRBV18|TRBJ1-1
TGTGCCAGCTCACCGGGACAGACCCTGCCCGAAGCTTTCTTT
CASSPGQTLPEAFF
>.|.|TRBV12-3/TRBV12-4|TRBJ2-1
TGTGCCAGCAGTTTTCTGGGATTCTACAATGAGCAGTTCTTC
CASSFLGFYNEQFF
>.|.|TRBV5-1|TRBJ1-2
TGCGCCAGCAGCTTGGAATTGGGGCTGCACTATGGCTACACCTTC
CASSLELGLHYGYTF
>TRBD2|many|TRBV27|TRBJ2-1
TGTGCCAGCACCCCTGGACTAGCGGGAGTTCTTGAGCAGTTCTTC
CASTPGLAGVLEQFF
>TRBD2|many|TRBV27|TRBJ2-1
TGTGCCAGCAGTTTACTAGCGGGAGGCGCCTCCTACAATGAGCAGTTCTTC
CASSLLAGGASYNEQFF
>.|.|TRBV20-1|TRBJ2-1
TGCAGTGCTAGAGATCCTGACCCGGCGGTTCGGCATGAGCAGTTCTTC
CSARDPDPAVRHEQFF
>.|many|TRBV28|TRBJ2-7
TGTGCCAGCAGTTCCGCCGGGACTGTGAGGGAGCAGTACTTC
CASSSAGTVREQYF
>TRBD2|.|TRBV20-1|TRBJ2-2
TGCAGTGCTGTCAGACCGGGACTAGCGCCTTGGGGGGAGCTGTTTTTT
CSAVRPGLAPWGELFF
>.|many|TRBV3-1|TRBJ2-1
TGTGCCAGCAGCCGCGAGGCGGCGGGGTACAATGAGCAGTTCTTC
CASSREAAGYNEQFF
>.|many|TRBV20-1|TRBJ2-5
TGCAGTGCCGATGGGGCGCACGGGGGGCGAGAGACCCAGTACTTC
CSADGAHGGRETQYF
>TRBD2|many|TRBV3-1|TRBJ2-3
TGTGCCAGCAGGACGACTAGCGGGAGTACACTGGATACGCAGTATTTT
CASRTTSGSTLDTQYF
>TRBD1|few|TRBV20-1|TRBJ2-7
TGCAGTGCTAGGGGACAGGACTACGAGCAGTACTTC
CSARGQDYEQYF
>TRBD2|many|TRBV18|TRBJ2-7
TGTGCCAGCTCATCCGGACTAGCCTCTGAAGAGCAGTACTTC
CASSSGLASEEQYF
>TRBD2|many|TRBV7-9|TRBJ2-1
TGTGCCAGCGGAATTGGGACTAGGTACAATGAGCAGTTCTTC
CASGIGTRYNEQFF
>.|many|TRBV12-3/TRBV12-4|TRBJ1-2
TGTGCCAGCCGAGAGGGCAACTATGGCTACACCTTC
CASREGNYGYTF
>TRBD2|.|TRBV7-2|TRBJ2-1
TGTGCCAGCAGCTTAGCGGCGTTTTTAGGGACTAGCGGGAGGACGTTCTTC
CASSLAAFLGTSGRTFF
>.|many|TRBV6-6|TRBJ2-2
TGTGCCAGCAGTTACTCGGCTGCCGGGGAGCTGTTTTTT
CASSYSAAGELFF
>.|.|TRBV5-1|TRBJ2-1
TGCGCCAGCAGCTCTGACCTAGACAATGAGCAGTTCTTC
CASSSDLDNEQFF
>.|few|TRBV19|TRBJ2-1
TGTGCCAGTAGTATGGGTAACTACAATGAGCAGTTCTTC
CASSMGNYNEQFF
>TRBD2|many|TRBV18|TRBJ2-7
TGTGCCAGCTCACCGGGTCCGGGAGGGAGACACGAGCAGTACTTC
CASSPGPGGRHEQYF
>TRBD1|many|TRBV6-2/TRBV6-3|TRBJ2-3
TGTGCCAGCCTAGACCTCCGGACAGGGGGTAGCACAGATACGCAGTATTTT
CASLDLRTGGSTDTQYF
>.|many|TRBV18|TRBJ2-3
TGTGCCAGCTCACCTCCGTTGTGGCCAGATACGCAGTATTTT
CASSPPLWPDTQYF
>.|.|TRBV28|TRBJ2-4
TGTGCCAGCAGCCTAAGACCGGGACAGGGAAGAAGGGCGGGAGGGGGAATTCAGTACTTC
CASSLRPGQGRRAGGGIQYF
>TRBD2|few|TRBV2|TRBJ2-1
TGTGCCAGCAGTGAAGCGGGACTAGCGGGTGGGTTCTTC
CASSEAGLAGGFF
>TRBD1|many|TRBV2|TRBJ1-4
TGTGCCAGCAGGGCGACAGGGACTAATGAAAAACTGTTTTTT
CASRATGTNEKLFF
>.|.|TRBV2|TRBJ1-3
TGTGCCAGCAGCCTAGGACGGGGCTCGGGGGCTGCTGGAAACACCATATATTTT
CASSLGRGSGAAGNTIYF
>TRBD2|few|TRBV12-3/TRBV12-4|TRBJ2-3
TGTGCCAGCGGACTACTAGCGGGCCTCACAGATACGCAGTATTTT
CASGLLAGLTDTQYF
>.|.|TRBV5-1|TRBJ2-7
TGCGCCAGCAGCTGGGACAGCTCGCGGGAGGAGCAGTACTTC
CASSWDSSREEQYF
>.|.|TRBV29-1|TRBJ2-7
TGCAGCGTTGGTGTGGGTTACGAGCAGTACTTC
CSVGVGYEQYF
>.|many|TRBV7-2|TRBJ2-3
TGTGCCAGCAGAGACCCCGGTGGATTCACAGATACGCAGTATTTT
CASRDPGGFTDTQYF
>.|few|TRBV27|TRBJ1-6
TGTGCCAGCAGTTTTCTGGATTCACCCCTCCACTTT
CASSFLDSPLHF
>.|few|TRBV6-1|TRBJ2-7
TGTGCCAGCAGTGAGGACAGTATCTACGAGCAGTACTTC
CASSEDSIYEQYF
>TRBD2|many|TRBV11-2|TRBJ2-1
TGTGCCAGCAGCTTATGGTCCCTAGCGGGACGGGCTAACAATGAGCAGTTCTTC
CASSLWSLAGRANNEQFF
>TRBD1|.|TRBV10-3|TRBJ1-2
TGTGCCATCAGTGAGGGGACAGGGGGCTTTGGCTACACCTTC
CAISEGTGGFGYTF
>TRBD2|many|TRBV27|TRBJ2-1
TGTGCCAGCACCTCGCGGCTAGCGGACAATGAGCAGTTCTTC
CASTSRLADNEQFF
>.|many|TRBV19|TRBJ2-2
TGTGCCAGTTACCGACTGGATACGAGGACCGGGGAGCTGTTTTTT
CASYRLDTRTGELFF
>.|.|TRBV28|TRBJ2-2
TGTGCCAGCAGTTTAGGAAAACCGAACACCGGGGAGCTGTTTTTT
CASSLGKPNTGELFF
>TRBD1|.|TRBV12-3/TRBV12-4|TRBJ1-6
TGTGCCAGCAGACGCGGGACAGTTAATTCACCCCTCCACTTT
CASRRGTVNSPLHF
>.|.|TRBV2|TRBJ1-5
TGTGCCAGCAGTGAAGCCCCCAGACTCAATCAGCCCCAGCATTTT
CASSEAPRLNQPQHF
>.|.|TRBV4-1|TRBJ2-7
TGCGCCAGCAGCCAAGTTAGTGGGGGGGCGTCCTACGGGCAGTACTTC
CASSQVSGGASYGQYF
>.|many|TRBV30|TRBJ2-1
TGTGCCTGGAGCGGCGGGATTGGATACAATGAGCAGTTCTTC
CAWSGGIGYNEQFF
>.|.|TRBV4-1|TRBJ1-1
TGCGCCAGCAGCCAAGAAGGACTGGAGGGTGAAGCTTTCTTT
CASSQEGLEGEAFF
>TRBD2|.|TRBV7-8|TRBJ2-5
TGTGCCAGCAGCTTCCTAGCGGAATACCAAGAGACCCAGTACTTC
CASSFLAEYQETQYF
>.|few|TRBV6-5|TRBJ2-2
TGTGCCAGCAGTTACTCAGCTTCGAGTTCAAGGAGCACCGGGGAGCTGTTTTTT
CASSYSASSSRSTGELFF
>.|.|TRBV5-1|TRBJ2-1
TGCGCCAGCAGCTTGGGGGGCAGGGACCAATTCTCCTACAATGAGCAGTTCTTC
CASSLGGRDQFSYNEQFF
>TRBD1|many|TRBV28|TRBJ1-5
TGTGCCAGCAGAATCGACAGGGTCCAGCCCCAGCATTTT
CASRIDRVQPQHF
>.|many|TRBV20-1|TRBJ1-4
TGCAGTGCTAGGGGACGGCTTAATGAAAAACTGTTTTTT
CSARGRLNEKLFF
>.|many|TRBV6-1|TRBJ1-1
TGTGCCAGCAGTGAAGTAAGGTACACTGAAGCTTTCTTT
CASSEVRYTEAFF
>.|many|TRBV24-1|TRBJ2-1
TGTGCCACCAGTGATTTGCGAGGGGGTTATGAGCAGTTCTTC
CATSDLRGGYEQFF